These 6 T cell receptor beta chains were all obtained from the same sample, sequenced in a study of blood T cell repertoires in COVID-19. Clones were sequenced by immunoSEQ multiplex PCR, and TCRdb holds only the in-frame ones, with some missing. Of about 73,000 clones in the sample, around 80% were seen once. The sample taken for sequencing was peripheral blood. The source is a man aged 45-65 years with active COVID-19.

The chain combines TRBV6-2 or TRBV6-3 with TRBJ1-4; the match to TRBD1 covers 8 bases. Trimming took 6 bases from V and 8 from J; bases not matched to a gene: 11. CDR1 is MNHEY, CDR2 SVGEGT, per germline. This CDR3 is 15 amino acids long. The CDR3 DNA reads as TGTGCCAGCAGCCCCAGACAGGGGCGGGCCGAAAAACTGTTTTTT. It encodes CASSPRQGRAEKLFF.

The gene calls are TRBV2 and TRBJ1-6, with D perhaps TRBD1 (5 bases). The germline V and J ends were trimmed by 6 bases and 8 bases, with 14 bases remaining between them. This CDR3 is built from 14 residues. The germline V gene has CDR1 SNHLY and CDR2 FYNNEI. The chain's CDR3 is CASRPGRVDSPLHF. The DNA of the CDR3 is TGTGCCAGCAGGCCAGGGAGGGTCGATTCACCCCTCCACTTT.

The V gene is TRBV21-1, the J gene TRBJ1-1; the D call in the table, TRBD1, was not verified against the DNA. TRBV21-1 is a known pseudogene. The CDR3 is 15 amino acids. Here the CDR3 DNA reads TGTGCCAGCAGCAGGGGCAACTCAATGAACACTGAAGCTTTCTTT. Its protein product is CASSRGNSMNTEAFF.

The chain employs TRBV11-3 and TRBJ2-3, with D possibly being TRBD1 (5 bases). In germline, CDR1 is SGHNT, CDR2 YENEEA. CDR3 size: 14 residues. The V gene lost 4 bases and the J gene lost 5 bases, with 13 bases spanning the gap. CDR3 region: CASSSGTGVDTQYF. CDR3 in DNA: TGTGCCAGCAGCTCAGGCACAGGAGTAGATACGCAGTATTTT.

In this sample, this clone turned up a few times. This chain links TRBV5-1 with TRBJ2-7; 15 bases match TRBD2. This CDR3 has 18 amino acids. Germline assignment: CDR1 SGHRS and CDR2 YFSETQ. Trimming took 2 bases from V and 4 from J; bases not matched to a gene: 10. CDR3 protein: CASSFTGTSGGPAYEQYF. In DNA, the CDR3 is TGCGCCAGCAGCTTTACCGGGACTAGCGGGGGGCCTGCTTACGAGCAGTACTTC.

Regarding this clone: This specimen includes other DNA sequences encoding the same CDR3. The chain employs TRBV19 and TRBJ1-1, with D possibly matching TRBD1 (5 bases). CDR1 LNHDA and CDR2 SQIVND come from the germline V gene (reference sequence). This CDR3 has 14 amino acids. Trimming took 2 bases from V and 4 from J, leaving 11 bases between them. DNA of the CDR3: TGTGCCAGTAGTATATCGGGGGACGGCACTGAAGCTTTCTTT. Translated: CASSISGDGTEAFF.